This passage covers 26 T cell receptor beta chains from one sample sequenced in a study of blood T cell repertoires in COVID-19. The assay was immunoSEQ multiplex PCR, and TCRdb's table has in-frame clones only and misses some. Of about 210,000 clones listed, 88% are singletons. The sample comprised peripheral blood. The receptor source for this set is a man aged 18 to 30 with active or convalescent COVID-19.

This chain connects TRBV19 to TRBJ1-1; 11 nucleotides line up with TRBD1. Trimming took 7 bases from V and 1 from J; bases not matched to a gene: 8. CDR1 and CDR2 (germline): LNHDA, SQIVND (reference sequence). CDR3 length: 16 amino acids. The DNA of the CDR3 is TGTGCCAGTACCCCACGGGACAGGGGGGCGAACACTGAAGCTTTCTTT. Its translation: CASTPRDRGANTEAFF.

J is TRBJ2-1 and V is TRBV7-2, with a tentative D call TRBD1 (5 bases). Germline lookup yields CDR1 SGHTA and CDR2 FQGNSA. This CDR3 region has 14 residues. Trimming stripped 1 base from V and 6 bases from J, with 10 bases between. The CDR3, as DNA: TGTGCCAGCAGCTTAGGGGCCAGGGTCAATGAGCAGTTCTTC. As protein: CASSLGARVNEQFF.

The CDR3 DNA follows: TGTGCCAGCAGCTTTCAGGGGACAGGGGGATATGAAAAACTGTTTTTT. Translating it yields CASSFQGTGGYEKLFF. The V call is TRBV11-2, the J call TRBJ1-4; 11 bases fit TRBD1. Germline-derived CDR1 and CDR2 are SGHAT and FQNNGV. With V trimmed by 3 bases and J by 6 bases, 6 bases remained unmatched. This CDR3 spans 16 amino acids. Full variable domain (remainder filled in from reference TRBV11-2 and TRBJ1-4): EAGVAQSPRYKIIEKRQSVAFWCNPISGHATLYWYQQILGQGPKLLIQFQNNGVVDDSQLPKDRFSAERLKGVDSTLKIQPAKLEDSAVYLCASSFQGTGGYEKLFFGSGTQLSVL.

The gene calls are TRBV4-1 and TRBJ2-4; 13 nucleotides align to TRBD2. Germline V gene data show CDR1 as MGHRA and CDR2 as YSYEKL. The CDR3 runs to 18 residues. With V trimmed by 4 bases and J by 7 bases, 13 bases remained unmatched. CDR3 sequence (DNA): TGCGCCAGCAGCCGTACTTCAGGGACTAGCGGGGAGTATAACATTCAGTACTTC. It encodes CASSRTSGTSGEYNIQYF.

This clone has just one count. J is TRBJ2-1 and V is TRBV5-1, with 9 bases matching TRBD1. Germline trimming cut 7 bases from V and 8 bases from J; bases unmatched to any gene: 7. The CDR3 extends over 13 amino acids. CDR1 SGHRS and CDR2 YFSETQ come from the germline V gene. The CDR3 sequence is CASSGDRDHEQFF. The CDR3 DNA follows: TGCGCCAGCTCAGGGGACAGGGACCATGAGCAGTTCTTC.

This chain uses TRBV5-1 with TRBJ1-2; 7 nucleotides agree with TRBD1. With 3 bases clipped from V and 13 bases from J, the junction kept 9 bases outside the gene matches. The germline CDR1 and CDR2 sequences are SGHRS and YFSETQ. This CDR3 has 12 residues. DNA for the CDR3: TGCGCCAGCAGCTCACAGGGGTTCCATAGCACCTTC. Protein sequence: CASSSQGFHSTF.

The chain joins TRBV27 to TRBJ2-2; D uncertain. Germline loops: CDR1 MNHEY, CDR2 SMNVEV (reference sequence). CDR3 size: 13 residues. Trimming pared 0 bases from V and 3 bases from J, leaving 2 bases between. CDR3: CASSLSDTGELFF. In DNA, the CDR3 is TGTGCCAGCAGTTTATCCGACACCGGGGAGCTGTTTTTT.

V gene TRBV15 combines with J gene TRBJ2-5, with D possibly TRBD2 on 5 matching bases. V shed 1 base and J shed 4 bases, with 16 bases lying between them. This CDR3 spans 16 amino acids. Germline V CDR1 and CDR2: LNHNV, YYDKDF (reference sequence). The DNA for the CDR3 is TGTGCCACCAGCAGAGGCCTGAGCGGTAAGGGAGAGACCCAGTACTTC. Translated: CATSRGLSGKGETQYF.

The CDR3 DNA follows: TGTGCCAGCAGTGAAGCGCTTACGGGATGGAGGTACGAGCAGTACTTC. Amino acid sequence: CASSEALTGWRYEQYF. The rearrangement uses TRBV2 and TRBJ2-7, with a weak D call TRBD2 (5 bases). Per the germline V gene, CDR1 is SNHLY and CDR2 is FYNNEI. V shed 0 bases and J shed 4 bases, with 16 bases lying between them. The length of the CDR3 is 16 residues.

The CDR3, as DNA: TGTGCCAGCAGCTCACGTGGGAGCCTTCGATCGATTCAGTACTTC. The encoded protein is CASSSRGSLRSIQYF. V usage is TRBV7-8 and J usage is TRBJ2-4; D may be TRBD2 (5 bases). The ends were cut back, 4 bases at V and 10 bases at J, with 20 bases in the middle. The germline CDR1 and CDR2 sequences are SGHVS and FQNEAQ. This CDR3 comprises 15 residues.

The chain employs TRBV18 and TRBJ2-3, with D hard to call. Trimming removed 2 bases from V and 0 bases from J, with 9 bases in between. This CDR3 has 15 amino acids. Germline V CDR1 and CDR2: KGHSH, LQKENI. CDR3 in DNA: TGTGCCAGCTCACCAGCCAGGTTGAGCACAGATACGCAGTATTTT. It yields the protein CASSPARLSTDTQYF.

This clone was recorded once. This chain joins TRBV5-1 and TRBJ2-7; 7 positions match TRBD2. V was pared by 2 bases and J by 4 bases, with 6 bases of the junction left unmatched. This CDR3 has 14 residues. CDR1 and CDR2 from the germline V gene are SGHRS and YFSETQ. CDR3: CASSFGLEFYEQYF. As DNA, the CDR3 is TGCGCCAGCAGCTTTGGACTAGAGTTTTACGAGCAGTACTTC.

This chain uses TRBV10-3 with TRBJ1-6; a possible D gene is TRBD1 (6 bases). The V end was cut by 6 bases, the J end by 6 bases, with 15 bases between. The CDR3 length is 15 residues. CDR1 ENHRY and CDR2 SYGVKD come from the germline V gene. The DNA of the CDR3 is TGTGCCATCAGAGTCGACAGGTGGCCTAATTCACCCCTCCACTTT. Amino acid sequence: CAIRVDRWPNSPLHF.

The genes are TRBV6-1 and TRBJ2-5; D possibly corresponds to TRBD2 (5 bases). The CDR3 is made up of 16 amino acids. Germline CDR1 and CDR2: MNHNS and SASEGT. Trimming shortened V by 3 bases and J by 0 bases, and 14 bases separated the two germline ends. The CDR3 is CASSEGRGLYQETQYF. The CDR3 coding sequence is TGTGCCAGCAGTGAGGGTCGGGGTTTGTACCAAGAGACCCAGTACTTC.

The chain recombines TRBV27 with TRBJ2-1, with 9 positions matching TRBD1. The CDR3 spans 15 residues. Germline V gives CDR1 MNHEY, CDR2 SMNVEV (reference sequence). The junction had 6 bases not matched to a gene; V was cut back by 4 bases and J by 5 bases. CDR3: CASSWPGQGNNEQFF. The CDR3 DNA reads TGTGCCAGCAGTTGGCCGGGACAGGGCAACAATGAGCAGTTCTTC.

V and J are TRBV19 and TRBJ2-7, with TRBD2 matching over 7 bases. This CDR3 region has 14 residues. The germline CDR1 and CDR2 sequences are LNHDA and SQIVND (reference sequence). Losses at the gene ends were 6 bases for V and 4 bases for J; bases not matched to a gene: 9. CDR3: CASSPGGSRYEQYF. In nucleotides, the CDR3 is TGTGCCAGTAGCCCCGGGGGGTCCAGGTACGAGCAGTACTTC.

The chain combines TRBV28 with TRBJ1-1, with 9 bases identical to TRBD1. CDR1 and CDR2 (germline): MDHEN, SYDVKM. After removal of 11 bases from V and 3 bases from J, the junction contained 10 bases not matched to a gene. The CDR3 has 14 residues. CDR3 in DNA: TGTGCCGGACGAACAGGGGGCTTGGACACTGAAGCTTTCTTT. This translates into CAGRTGGLDTEAFF.

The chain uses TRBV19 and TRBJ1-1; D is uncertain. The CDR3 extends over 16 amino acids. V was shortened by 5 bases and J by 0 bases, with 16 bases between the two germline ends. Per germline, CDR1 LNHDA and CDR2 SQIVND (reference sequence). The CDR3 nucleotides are TGTGCCAGTAGTCATAGTGAAGTCGCCATGAACACTGAAGCTTTCTTT. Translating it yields CASSHSEVAMNTEAFF.

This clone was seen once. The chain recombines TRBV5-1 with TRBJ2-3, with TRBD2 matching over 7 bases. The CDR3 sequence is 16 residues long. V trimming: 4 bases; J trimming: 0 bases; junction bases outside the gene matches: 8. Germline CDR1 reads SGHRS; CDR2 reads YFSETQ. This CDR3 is CASSRTLAASTDTQYF. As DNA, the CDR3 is TGCGCCAGCAGCCGAACCCTAGCGGCTAGCACAGATACGCAGTATTTT. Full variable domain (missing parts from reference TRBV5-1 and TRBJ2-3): KAGVTQTPRYLIKTRGQQVTLSCSPISGHRSVSWYQQTPGQGLQFLFEYFSETQRNKGNFPGRFSGRQFSNSRSEMNVSTLELGDSALYLCASSRTLAASTDTQYFGPGTRLTVL.

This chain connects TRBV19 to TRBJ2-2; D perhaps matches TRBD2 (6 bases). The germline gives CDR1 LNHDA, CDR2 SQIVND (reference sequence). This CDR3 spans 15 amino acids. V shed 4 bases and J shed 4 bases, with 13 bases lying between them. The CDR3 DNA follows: TGTGCCAGTAGTACTAGCGCTGGGGGCACCGGGGAGCTGTTTTTT. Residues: CASSTSAGGTGELFF.

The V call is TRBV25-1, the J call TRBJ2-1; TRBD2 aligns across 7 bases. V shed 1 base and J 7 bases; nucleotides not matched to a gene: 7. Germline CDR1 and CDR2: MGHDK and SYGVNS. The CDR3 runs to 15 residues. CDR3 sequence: CASSEWAGVQNEQFF. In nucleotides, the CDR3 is TGTGCCAGCAGTGAATGGGCGGGAGTTCAAAATGAGCAGTTCTTC.

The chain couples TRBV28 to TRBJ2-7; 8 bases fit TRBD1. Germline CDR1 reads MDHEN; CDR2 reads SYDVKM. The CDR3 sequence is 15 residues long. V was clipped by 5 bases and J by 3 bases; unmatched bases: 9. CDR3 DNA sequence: TGTGCCAGCAGTCCCACCTCCGGGACAGGCTACGAGCAGTACTTC. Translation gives CASSPTSGTGYEQYF. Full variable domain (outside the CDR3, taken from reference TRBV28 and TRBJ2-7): DVKVTQSSRYLVKRTGEKVFLECVQDMDHENMFWYRQDPGLGLRLIYFSYDVKMKEKGDIPEGYSVSREKKERFSLILESASTNQTSMYLCASSPTSGTGYEQYFGPGTRLTVT.

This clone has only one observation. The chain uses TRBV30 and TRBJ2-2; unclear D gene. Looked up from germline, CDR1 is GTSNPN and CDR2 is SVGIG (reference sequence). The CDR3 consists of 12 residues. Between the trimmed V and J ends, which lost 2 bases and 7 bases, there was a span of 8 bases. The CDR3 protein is CAWSPLGGELFF. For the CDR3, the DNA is TGTGCCTGGAGTCCCCTCGGCGGGGAGCTGTTTTTT.

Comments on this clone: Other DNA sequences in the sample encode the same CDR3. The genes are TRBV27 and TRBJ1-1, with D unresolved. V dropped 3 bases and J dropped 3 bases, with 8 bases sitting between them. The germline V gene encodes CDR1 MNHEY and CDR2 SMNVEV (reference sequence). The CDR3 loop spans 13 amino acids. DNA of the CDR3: TGTGCCAGCAGTTTCATCCGGGACACTGAAGCTTTCTTT. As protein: CASSFIRDTEAFF.

CDR3 sequence: CASSARTSGRGETQYF. For the CDR3, the DNA is TGTGCCAGCAGCGCCCGGACTAGCGGGAGAGGAGAGACCCAGTACTTC. V and J are TRBV5-4 and TRBJ2-5; 13 nucleotides match TRBD2. The CDR3 totals 16 residues. CDR1 SGHNT and CDR2 YYREEE come from the germline V gene (reference sequence). V shed 4 bases, J shed 4 bases, and the junction held 7 bases outside the gene matches.

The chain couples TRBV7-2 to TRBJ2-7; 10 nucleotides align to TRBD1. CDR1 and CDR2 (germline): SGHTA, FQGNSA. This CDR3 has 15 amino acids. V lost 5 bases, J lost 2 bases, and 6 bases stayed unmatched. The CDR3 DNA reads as TGTGCCAGCAGCCCCCGGGACAGGGGCACCTACGAGCAGTACTTC. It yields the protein CASSPRDRGTYEQYF.